The subject of this entry is one TCR beta chain. The CDR3 does not end in the conserved phenylalanine or tryptophan, so this is likely a read error. A modified ARM-PCR protocol with three rounds of nested PCR amplified TCRbeta. TCRdb re-derived calls from the multiplex PCR reads in MiXCR, one entry per CDR3 protein. The sample consists of about 85,000 distinct CDR3 sequences, about 66% of them appearing once. This sample's RNA came from whole unsorted tissue. The sample is drawn from a study of tumor and adjacent non-tumor tissue in lung cancer. V gave up 5 bases and J gave up 5 bases, with 15 bases separating them. The CDR3 length is 15 residues. Germline CDR1 reads SGHAT; CDR2 reads FQNNGV.

Sequencing used lung tumor tissue. The sequence was collected from a man between 65 and 85 years old with non-small cell lung cancer. The V call is TRBV11-2, the J call TRBJ2-2; a possible D gene is TRBD1 (5 bases). The CDR3 region is CASSLRKGKTGELFC. The DNA of the CDR3 is TGTGCCAGCAGCCTACGCAAGGGGAAAACCGGGGAGCTGTTTTGT.